The T cell receptor (beta chain) under discussion was sequenced for a study of identical twins. Overall study results and limits: Interpretation of the results relied on cross-sectional statistical analysis and not on following the same donors. Part of the zero-insertion signal could reflect confounding by invariant MAIT and iNKT cells. Models underestimated how often monozygotic twins shared out-of-frame TCR alpha.

This clonotype was observed at least ten times. Antigen unknown. This CDR3 spans 14 amino acids. Germline CDR1 reads SGHTA; CDR2 reads FQGNSA. V dropped 2 bases and J dropped 4 bases, with 9 bases sitting between them. One entry per CDR3 protein, called by TCRdb with MiXCR from the 5' RACE reads. The data contain some 500,000 distinct CDR3 sequences, about 20% of them singletons. The data were also submitted as part of a second study, on T cells expressing NK-cell markers.

What was sequenced was CD4+ T cells sorted from blood. The TCR sequence derives from a woman aged 18 to 35 in good health. The chain employs TRBV7-2 and TRBJ2-1; D may be TRBD2 (5 bases). CDR3 in DNA: TGTGCCAGCAGCTTACTAGCAGATTACAATGAGCAGTTCTTC. Translation gives CASSLLADYNEQFF.